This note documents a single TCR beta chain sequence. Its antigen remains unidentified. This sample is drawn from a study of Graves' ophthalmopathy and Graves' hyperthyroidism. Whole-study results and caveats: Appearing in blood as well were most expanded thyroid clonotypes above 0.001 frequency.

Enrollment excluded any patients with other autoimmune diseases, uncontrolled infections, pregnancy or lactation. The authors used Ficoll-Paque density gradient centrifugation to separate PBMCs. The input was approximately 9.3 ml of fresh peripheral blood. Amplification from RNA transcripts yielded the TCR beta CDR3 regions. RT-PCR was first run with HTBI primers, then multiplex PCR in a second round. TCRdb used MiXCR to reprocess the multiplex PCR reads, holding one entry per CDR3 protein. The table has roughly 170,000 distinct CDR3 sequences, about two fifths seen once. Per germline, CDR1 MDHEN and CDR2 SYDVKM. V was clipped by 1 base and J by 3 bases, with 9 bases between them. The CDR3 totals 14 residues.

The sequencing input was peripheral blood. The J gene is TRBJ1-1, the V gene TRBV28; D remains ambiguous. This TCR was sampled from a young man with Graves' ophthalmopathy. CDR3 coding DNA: TGTGCCAGCAGTTTATTGAGTCTGCACACTGAAGCTTTCTTT. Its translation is CASSLLSLHTEAFF.